This section outlines one T cell receptor beta chain sequence together with its context. Its antigen is not known. Time point denoted: cycle 4 day 1 (C4D1), after six to seven weeks of nivolumab. Each patient's relapse followed autologous stem cell transplantation, and brentuximab vedotin exposure varied. Isolation of CD4+ T cells from thawed PBMCs was performed by magnetic negative selection. Best responses fell into complete response, partial response or progressive disease. Trimming cost V 1 base and J 4 bases; bases outside gene matches: 6. The germline CDR1 and CDR2 sequences are MNHEY and SVGAGI. The length of the CDR3 is 16 residues. These data are taken from a study of PD-1 blockade in classical Hodgkin lymphoma. Study-wide results and limits: Patients were excluded if nivolumab began under 1 year after ASCT (the autologous transplant). Complete responders started with a diversity level that resembled newly diagnosed patients at baseline. Baseline TCR diversity was reportedly lower in newly diagnosed patients than healthy donors.

Libraries were prepared by immunoSEQ multiplex PCR; TCRdb keeps only in-frame clonotypes and omits some of them. The sample shows about 28,000 clones, more than 60% of them seen only once. The rearrangement uses TRBV6-5 and TRBJ2-1, with 8 bases lining up with TRBD2. Source: CD4+ T cells from blood, taken before the fourth cycle of nivolumab. The receptor comes from a human donor with classical Hodgkin lymphoma. The CDR3 bases are TGTGCCAGCAGTTACTGGGCGGGAGGCGGATACAATGAGCAGTTCTTC. Amino acid sequence: CASSYWAGGGYNEQFF.